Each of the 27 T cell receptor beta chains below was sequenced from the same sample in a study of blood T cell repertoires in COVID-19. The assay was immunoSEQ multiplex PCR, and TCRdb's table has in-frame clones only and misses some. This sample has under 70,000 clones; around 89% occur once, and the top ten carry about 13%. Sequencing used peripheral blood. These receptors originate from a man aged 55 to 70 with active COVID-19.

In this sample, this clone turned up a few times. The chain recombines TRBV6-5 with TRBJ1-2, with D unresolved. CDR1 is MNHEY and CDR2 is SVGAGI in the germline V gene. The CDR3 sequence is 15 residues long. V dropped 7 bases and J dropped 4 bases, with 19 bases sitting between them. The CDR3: CASTPINGLGYGYTF. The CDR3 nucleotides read TGTGCCAGCACCCCCATCAATGGGCTCGGCTATGGCTACACCTTC.

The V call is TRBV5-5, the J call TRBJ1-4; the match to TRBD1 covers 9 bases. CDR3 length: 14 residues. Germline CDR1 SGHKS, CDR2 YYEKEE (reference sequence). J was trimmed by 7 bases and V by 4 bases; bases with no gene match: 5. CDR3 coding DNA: TGTGCCAGCAGCGTGACAGGGGGGATTGAAAAACTGTTTTTT. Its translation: CASSVTGGIEKLFF.

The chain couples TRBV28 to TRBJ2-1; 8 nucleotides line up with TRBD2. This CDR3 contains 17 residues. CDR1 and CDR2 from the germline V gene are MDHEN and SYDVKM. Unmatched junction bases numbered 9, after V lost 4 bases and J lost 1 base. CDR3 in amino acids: CASSSATLAGSYNEQFF. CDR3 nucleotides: TGTGCCAGCAGTTCCGCCACGCTAGCGGGTTCCTACAATGAGCAGTTCTTC.

CDR3 region: CASSFEAGARAEQYF. DNA of the CDR3: TGTGCCAGCAGTTTTGAGGCGGGGGCGCGCGCCGAGCAGTACTTC. The chain joins TRBV28 to TRBJ2-7, with TRBD2 as a possible D gene (7 bases). This CDR3 has 15 amino acids. Germline CDR1 reads MDHEN; CDR2 reads SYDVKM. V lost 3 bases, J lost 6 bases, and 18 bases lay in between.

The CDR3 region is CASRGGDRGPEKLFF. The CDR3 DNA reads as TGTGCCAGCAGAGGAGGGGACAGGGGGCCTGAAAAACTGTTTTTT. The J gene is TRBJ1-4, the V gene TRBV28; 12 nucleotides align to TRBD1. The trim removed 6 bases at V and 7 bases at J, leaving 6 bases unmatched. Germline-derived CDR1 and CDR2 are MDHEN and SYDVKM. This CDR3 is built from 15 residues.

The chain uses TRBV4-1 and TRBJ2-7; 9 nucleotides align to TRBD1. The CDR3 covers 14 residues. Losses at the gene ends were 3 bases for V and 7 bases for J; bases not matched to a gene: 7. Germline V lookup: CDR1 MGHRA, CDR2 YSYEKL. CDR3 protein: CASSQGDRDKEQYF. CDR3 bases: TGCGCCAGCAGCCAGGGGGACAGGGATAAAGAGCAGTACTTC.

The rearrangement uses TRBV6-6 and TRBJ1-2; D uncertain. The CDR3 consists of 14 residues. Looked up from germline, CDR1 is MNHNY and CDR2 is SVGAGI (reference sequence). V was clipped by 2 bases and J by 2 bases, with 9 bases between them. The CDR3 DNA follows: TGTGCCAGCAGTTACCTTCCAGGCAACTATGGCTACACCTTC. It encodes CASSYLPGNYGYTF.

The CDR3 DNA sequence: TGTGCCGGACGAAGGACAGGCACAGATACGCAGTATTTT. The encoded protein is CAGRRTGTDTQYF. The rearrangement links TRBV5-8 to TRBJ2-3; D might be TRBD1 (6 bases). Trimming took 10 bases from V and 1 from J, leaving 13 bases between them. The CDR3 consists of 13 residues. The V gene's germline CDR1 is SGHTS and CDR2 YDEGEE.

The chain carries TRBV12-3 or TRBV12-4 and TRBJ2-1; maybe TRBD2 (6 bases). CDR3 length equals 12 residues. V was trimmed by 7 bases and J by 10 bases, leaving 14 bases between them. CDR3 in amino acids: CASTVEGYEQFF. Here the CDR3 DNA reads TGTGCCAGCACCGTGGAGGGTTACGAGCAGTTCTTC.

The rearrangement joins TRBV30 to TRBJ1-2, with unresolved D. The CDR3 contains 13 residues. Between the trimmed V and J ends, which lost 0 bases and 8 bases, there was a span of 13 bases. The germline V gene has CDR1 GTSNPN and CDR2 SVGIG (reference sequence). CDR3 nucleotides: TGTGCCTGGAGTGTAACGTCAGGAGGGGGCTACACCTTC. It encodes CAWSVTSGGGYTF.

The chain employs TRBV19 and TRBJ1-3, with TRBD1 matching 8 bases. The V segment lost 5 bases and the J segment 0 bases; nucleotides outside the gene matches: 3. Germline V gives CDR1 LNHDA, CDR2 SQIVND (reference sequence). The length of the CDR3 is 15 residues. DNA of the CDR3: TGTGCCAGTAGTCGGGACAGGATCTCTGGAAACACCATATATTTT. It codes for CASSRDRISGNTIYF.

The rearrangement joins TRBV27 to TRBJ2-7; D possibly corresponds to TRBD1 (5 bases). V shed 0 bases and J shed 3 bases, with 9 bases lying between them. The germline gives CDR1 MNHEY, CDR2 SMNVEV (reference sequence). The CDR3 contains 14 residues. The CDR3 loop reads CASSLSYRNYEQYF. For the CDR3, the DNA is TGTGCCAGCAGTTTATCGTACAGGAACTACGAGCAGTACTTC.

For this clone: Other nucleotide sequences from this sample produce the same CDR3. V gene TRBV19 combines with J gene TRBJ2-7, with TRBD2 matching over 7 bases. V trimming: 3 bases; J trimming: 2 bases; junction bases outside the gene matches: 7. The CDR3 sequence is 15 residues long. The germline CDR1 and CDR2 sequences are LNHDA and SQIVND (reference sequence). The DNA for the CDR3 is TGTGCCAGTAGTATTGTTTCGGGAGGCCCCTACGAGCAGTACTTC. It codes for CASSIVSGGPYEQYF. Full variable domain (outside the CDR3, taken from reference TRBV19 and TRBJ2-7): DGGITQSPKYLFRKEGQNVTLSCEQNLNHDAMYWYRQDPGQGLRLIYYSQIVNDFQKGDIAEGYSVSREKKESFPLTVTSAQKNPTAFYLCASSIVSGGPYEQYFGPGTRLTVT.

The CDR3: CASGWSGNEQFF. The CDR3 DNA reads as TGTGCTAGTGGTTGGAGTGGTAATGAGCAGTTCTTC. The chain is built from TRBV12-5 and TRBJ2-1; no definite D call. V lost 4 bases, J lost 7 bases, and 8 bases lay in between. The germline CDR1 and CDR2 sequences are LGHNT and FRNRAP. The CDR3 is 12 amino acids.

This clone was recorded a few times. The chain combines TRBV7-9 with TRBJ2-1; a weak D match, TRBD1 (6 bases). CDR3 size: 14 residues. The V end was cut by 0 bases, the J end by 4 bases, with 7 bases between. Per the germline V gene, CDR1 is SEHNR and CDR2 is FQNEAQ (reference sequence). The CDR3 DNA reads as TGTGCCAGCAGCTTAGCGAGGGGGTACAATGAGCAGTTCTTC. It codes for CASSLARGYNEQFF.

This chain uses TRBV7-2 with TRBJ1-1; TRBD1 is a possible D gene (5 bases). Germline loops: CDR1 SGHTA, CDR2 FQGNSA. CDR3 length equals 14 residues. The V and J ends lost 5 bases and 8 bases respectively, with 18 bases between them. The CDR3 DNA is TGTGCCAGCAGCCGCCTTGGGTGGGGGGTGGAAGCTTTCTTT. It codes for CASSRLGWGVEAFF.

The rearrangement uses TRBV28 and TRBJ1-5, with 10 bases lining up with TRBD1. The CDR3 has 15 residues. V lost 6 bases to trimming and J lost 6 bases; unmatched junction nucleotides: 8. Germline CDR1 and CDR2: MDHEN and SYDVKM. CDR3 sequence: CASRRRTGGGQPQHF. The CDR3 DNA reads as TGTGCCAGCAGGAGACGGACAGGGGGAGGTCAGCCCCAGCATTTT.

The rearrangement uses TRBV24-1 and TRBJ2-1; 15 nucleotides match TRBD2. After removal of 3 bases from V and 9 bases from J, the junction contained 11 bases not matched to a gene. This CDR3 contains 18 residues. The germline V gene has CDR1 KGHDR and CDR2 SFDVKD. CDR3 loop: CATSDPGLAGGPYGEQFF. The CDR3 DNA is TGTGCCACCAGTGATCCCGGACTAGCGGGAGGGCCGTACGGTGAGCAGTTCTTC.

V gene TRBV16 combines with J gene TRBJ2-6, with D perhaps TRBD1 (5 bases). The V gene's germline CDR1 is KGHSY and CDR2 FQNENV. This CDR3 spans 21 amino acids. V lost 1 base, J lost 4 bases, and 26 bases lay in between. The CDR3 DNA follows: TGTGCCAGCAGCCAATTCTCCTCCAGGACGGTCCTCCGGACAGGGGCCAACGTCCTGACTTTC. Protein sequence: CASSQFSSRTVLRTGANVLTF.

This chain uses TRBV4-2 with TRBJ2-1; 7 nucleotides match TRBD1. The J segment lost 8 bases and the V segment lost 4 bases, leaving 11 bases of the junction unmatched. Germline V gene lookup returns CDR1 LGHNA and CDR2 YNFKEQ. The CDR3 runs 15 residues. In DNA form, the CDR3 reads TGTGCCAGCAGCCCGTCAGGGGGAGATCGCCATGAGCAGTTCTTC. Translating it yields CASSPSGGDRHEQFF.

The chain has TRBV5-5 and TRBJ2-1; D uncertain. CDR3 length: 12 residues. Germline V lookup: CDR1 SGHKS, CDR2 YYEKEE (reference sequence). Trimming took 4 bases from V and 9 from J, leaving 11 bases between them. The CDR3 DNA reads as TGTGCCAGCAGCCTATTTTTAGTTGAGCAGTTCTTC. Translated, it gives CASSLFLVEQFF. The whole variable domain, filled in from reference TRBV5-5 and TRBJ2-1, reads DAGVTQSPTHLIKTRGQQVTLRCSPISGHKSVSWYQQVLGQGPQFIFQYYEKEERGRGNFPDRFSARQFPNYSSELNVNALLLGDSALYLCASSLFLVEQFFGPGTRLTVL.

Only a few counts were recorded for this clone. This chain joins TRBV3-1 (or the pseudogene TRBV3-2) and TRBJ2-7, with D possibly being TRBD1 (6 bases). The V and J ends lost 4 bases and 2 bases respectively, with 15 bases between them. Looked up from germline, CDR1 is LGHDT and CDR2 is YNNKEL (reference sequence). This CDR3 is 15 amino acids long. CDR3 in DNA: TGTGCCAGCAGCCCGCTGAGAAGGGGGACCTACGAGCAGTACTTC. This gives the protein CASSPLRRGTYEQYF.

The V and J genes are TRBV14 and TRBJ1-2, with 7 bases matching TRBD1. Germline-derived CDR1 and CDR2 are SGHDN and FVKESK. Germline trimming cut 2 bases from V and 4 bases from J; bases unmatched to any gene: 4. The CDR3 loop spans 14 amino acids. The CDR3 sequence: CASSQLRDSYGYTF. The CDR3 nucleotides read TGTGCCAGCAGCCAACTCCGGGACAGCTATGGCTACACCTTC.

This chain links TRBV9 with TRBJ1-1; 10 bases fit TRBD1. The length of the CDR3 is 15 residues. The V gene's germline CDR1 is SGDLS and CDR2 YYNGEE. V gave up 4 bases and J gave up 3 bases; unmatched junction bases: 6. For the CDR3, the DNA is TGTGCCAGCAGCTCGACGACAGGGGGCTACACTGAAGCTTTCTTT. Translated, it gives CASSSTTGGYTEAFF.

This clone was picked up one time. CDR3 protein: CASRQTSGRKQFF. In DNA form, the CDR3 reads TGTGCCAGCAGGCAAACTAGCGGGAGGAAGCAGTTCTTC. V usage is TRBV28 and J usage is TRBJ2-1; 12 bases line up with TRBD2. The germline CDR1 and CDR2 sequences are MDHEN and SYDVKM. With 6 bases clipped from V and 11 bases from J, the junction kept 5 bases outside the gene matches. This CDR3 comprises 13 residues.

CDR3 nucleotides: TGTGCCAGCAGTTACCCGACTAGCGGGTTGAGAGATGAGCAGTTCTTC. Protein sequence: CASSYPTSGLRDEQFF. The genes are TRBV6-6 and TRBJ2-1; 10 positions agree with TRBD2. Germline V CDR1 and CDR2: MNHNY, SVGAGI (reference sequence). CDR3 length equals 16 residues. Germline trimming cut 2 bases from V and 8 bases from J; bases unmatched to any gene: 9.

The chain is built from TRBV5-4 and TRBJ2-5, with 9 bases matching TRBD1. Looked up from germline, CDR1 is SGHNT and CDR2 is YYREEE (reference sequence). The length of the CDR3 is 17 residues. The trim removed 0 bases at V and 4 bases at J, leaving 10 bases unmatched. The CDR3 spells CASSLARDRALRETQYF. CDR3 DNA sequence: TGTGCCAGCAGCTTGGCCCGGGACAGGGCCCTCCGAGAGACCCAGTACTTC.